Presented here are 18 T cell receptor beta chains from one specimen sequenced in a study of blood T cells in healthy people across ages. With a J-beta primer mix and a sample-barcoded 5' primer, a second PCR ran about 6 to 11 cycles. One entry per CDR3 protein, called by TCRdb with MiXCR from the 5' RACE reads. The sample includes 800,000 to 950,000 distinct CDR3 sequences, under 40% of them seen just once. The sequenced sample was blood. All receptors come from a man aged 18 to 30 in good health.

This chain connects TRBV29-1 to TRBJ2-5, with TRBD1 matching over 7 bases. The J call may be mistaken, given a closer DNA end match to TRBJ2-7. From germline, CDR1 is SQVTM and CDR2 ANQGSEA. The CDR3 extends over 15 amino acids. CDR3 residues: CSVAVTGPSSYEQYF. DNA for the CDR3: TGCAGCGTTGCCGTGACAGGGCCTAGCTCCTACGAGCAGTACTTC.

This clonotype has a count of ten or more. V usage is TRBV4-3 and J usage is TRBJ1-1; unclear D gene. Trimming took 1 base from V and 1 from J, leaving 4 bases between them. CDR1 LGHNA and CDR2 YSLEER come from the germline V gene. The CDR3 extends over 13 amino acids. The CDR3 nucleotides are TGCGCCAGCAGCCAAGGACGGAACACTGAAGCTTTCTTT. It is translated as CASSQGRNTEAFF.

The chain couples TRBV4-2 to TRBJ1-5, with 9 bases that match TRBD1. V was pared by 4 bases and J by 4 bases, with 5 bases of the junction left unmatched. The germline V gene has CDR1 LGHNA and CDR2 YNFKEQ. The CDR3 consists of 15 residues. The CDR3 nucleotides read TGTGCCAGCAGCCTCGGGACAGGGCAGAATCAGCCCCAGCATTTT. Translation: CASSLGTGQNQPQHF.

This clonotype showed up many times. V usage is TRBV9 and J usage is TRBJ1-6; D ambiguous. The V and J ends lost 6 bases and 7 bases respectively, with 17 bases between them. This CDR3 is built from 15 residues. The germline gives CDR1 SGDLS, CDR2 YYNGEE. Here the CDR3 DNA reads TGTGCCAGCACGAAGGACGGTTTACTCAATTCACCCCTCCACTTT. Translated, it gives CASTKDGLLNSPLHF.

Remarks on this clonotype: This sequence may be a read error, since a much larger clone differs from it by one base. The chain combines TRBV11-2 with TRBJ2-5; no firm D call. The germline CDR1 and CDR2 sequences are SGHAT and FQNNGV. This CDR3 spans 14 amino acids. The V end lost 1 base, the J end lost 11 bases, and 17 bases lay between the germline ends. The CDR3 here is CASSLGVARNEQYF. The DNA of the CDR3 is TGTGCCAGCAGCTTAGGGGTCGCCCGCAATGAGCAGTACTTC.

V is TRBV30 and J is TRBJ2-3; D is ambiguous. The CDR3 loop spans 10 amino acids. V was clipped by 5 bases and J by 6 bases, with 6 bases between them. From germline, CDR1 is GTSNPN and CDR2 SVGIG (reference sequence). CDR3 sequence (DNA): TGTGCCTGGTCGGTGGATACGCAGTATTTT. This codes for CAWSVDTQYF.

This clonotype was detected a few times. The CDR3 DNA reads as TGTGCCAGCCAAGGGACAGGACTTTCCTACGAGCAGTACTTC. This sequence encodes CASQGTGLSYEQYF. J is TRBJ2-7 and V is TRBV6-2 or TRBV6-3; 8 bases are shared with TRBD1. The CDR3 is made up of 14 amino acids. V lost 8 bases to trimming and J lost 1 base; unmatched junction nucleotides: 7. Germline V CDR1 and CDR2: MNHEY, SVGEGT.

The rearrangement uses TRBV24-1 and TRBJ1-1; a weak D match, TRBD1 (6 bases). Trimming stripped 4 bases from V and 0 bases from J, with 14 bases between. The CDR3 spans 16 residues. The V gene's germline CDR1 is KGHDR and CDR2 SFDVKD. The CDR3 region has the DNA TGTGCCACCAGTGACACGGGGGGCAGGGTGAACACTGAAGCTTTCTTT. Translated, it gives CATSDTGGRVNTEAFF.

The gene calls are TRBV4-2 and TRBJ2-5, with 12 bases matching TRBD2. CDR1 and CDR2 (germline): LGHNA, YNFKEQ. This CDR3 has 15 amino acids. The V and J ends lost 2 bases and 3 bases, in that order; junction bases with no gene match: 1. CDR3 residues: CASSQPSGGEETQYF. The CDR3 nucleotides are TGTGCCAGCAGCCAACCTAGCGGGGGGGAAGAGACCCAGTACTTC.

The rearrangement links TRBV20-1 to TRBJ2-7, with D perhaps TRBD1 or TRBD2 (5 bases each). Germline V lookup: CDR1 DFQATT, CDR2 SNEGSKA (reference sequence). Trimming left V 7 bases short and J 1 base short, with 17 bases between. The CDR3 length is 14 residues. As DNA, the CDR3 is TGCAGTGTCAACCGCCGGGACGGGTCCTACGAGCAGTACTTC. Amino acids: CSVNRRDGSYEQYF.

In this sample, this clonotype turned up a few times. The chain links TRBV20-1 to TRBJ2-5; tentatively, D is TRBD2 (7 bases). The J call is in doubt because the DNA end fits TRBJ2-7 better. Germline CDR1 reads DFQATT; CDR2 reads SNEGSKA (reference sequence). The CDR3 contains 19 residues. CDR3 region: CSARPSRSSGGSLASEQYF. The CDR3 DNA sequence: TGCAGTGCTAGACCGTCAAGGAGCTCGGGGGGCTCGCTAGCCTCCGAGCAGTACTTC.

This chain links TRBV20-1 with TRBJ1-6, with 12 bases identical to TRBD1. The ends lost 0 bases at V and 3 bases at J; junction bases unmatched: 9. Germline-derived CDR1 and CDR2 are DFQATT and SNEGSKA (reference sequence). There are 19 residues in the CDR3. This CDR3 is CSARDRYRDRGHYNSPLHF. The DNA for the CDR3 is TGCAGTGCTAGAGATCGCTACCGGGACAGGGGGCACTATAATTCACCCCTCCACTTT.

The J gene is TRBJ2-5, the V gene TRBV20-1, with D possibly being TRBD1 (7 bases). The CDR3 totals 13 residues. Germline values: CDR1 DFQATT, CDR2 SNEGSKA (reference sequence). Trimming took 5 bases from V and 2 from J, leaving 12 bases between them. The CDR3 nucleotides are TGCAGTGCTGACGGGGGACAGCAAGAGACCCAGTACTTC. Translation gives CSADGGQQETQYF.

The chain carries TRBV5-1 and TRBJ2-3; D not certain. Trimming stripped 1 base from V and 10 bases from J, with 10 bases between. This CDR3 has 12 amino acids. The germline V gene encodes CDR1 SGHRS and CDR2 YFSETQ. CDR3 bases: TGCGCCAGCAGCTTGAGTGGTGATGCGCAGTATTTT. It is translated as CASSLSGDAQYF. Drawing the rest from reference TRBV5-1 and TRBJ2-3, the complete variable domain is KAGVTQTPRYLIKTRGQQVTLSCSPISGHRSVSWYQQTPGQGLQFLFEYFSETQRNKGNFPGRFSGRQFSNSRSEMNVSTLELGDSALYLCASSLSGDAQYFGPGTRLTVL.

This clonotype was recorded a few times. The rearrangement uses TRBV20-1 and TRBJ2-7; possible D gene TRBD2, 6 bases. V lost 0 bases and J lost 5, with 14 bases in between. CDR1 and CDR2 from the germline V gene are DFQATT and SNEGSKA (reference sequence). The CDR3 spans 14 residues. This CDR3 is CSARDSRWEDEQYF. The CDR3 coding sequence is TGCAGTGCTAGAGATAGCAGGTGGGAGGACGAGCAGTACTTC.

The DNA of the CDR3 is TGCGCCAGCAGCCAAGCGACAGGGGGCGGCGAAAAACTGTTTTTT. This gives the protein CASSQATGGGEKLFF. The rearrangement uses TRBV4-1 and TRBJ1-4; 10 nucleotides line up with TRBD1. The CDR3 consists of 15 residues. Germline V gives CDR1 MGHRA, CDR2 YSYEKL. The J segment lost 8 bases and the V segment lost 1 base, leaving 4 bases of the junction unmatched.

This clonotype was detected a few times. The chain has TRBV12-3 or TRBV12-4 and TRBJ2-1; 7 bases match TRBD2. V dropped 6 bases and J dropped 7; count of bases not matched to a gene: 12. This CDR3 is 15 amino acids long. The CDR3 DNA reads TGTGCCAGCAGAGCCCTAGTGGGGGGAGGGAATGAGCAGTTCTTC. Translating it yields CASRALVGGGNEQFF.

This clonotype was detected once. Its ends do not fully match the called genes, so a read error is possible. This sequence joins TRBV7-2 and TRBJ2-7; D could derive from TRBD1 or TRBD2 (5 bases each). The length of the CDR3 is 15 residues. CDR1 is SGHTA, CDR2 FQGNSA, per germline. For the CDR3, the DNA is TGTGTCAGCAGCTCGGACGGGGCCAGAGTCTACGAGCGGTACTTC. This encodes CVSSSDGARVYERYF.